Each of the 7 T cell receptor beta chains below was sequenced from the same sample in a study of blood T cells in healthy people across ages. Through a sample-barcoded 5' primer and a J-beta primer mix, a second PCR was run for 7 to 11 cycles. TCRdb recomputed calls from the 5' RACE reads with MiXCR, one row per CDR3 protein. The table has some 880,000 distinct CDR3 sequences, about 36% seen once. What was sequenced was blood. These receptors were taken from a man in his late teens or twenties in good health.

V usage is TRBV5-1 and J usage is TRBJ2-2; a possible D gene is TRBD1 (5 bases). Germline V CDR1 and CDR2: SGHRS, YFSETQ. V was clipped by 4 bases and J by 2 bases, with 9 bases between them. There are 14 residues in the CDR3. For the CDR3, the DNA is TGCGCCAGCAGCGTGACAGTAAACACCGGGGAGCTGTTTTTT. Protein sequence: CASSVTVNTGELFF. The variable domain in full, with the rest retrieved from reference TRBV5-1 and TRBJ2-2, is KAGVTQTPRYLIKTRGQQVTLSCSPISGHRSVSWYQQTPGQGLQFLFEYFSETQRNKGNFPGRFSGRQFSNSRSEMNVSTLELGDSALYLCASSVTVNTGELFFGEGSRLTVL.

This clonotype was counted ten times or more. The J gene is TRBJ2-7, the V gene TRBV12-3 or TRBV12-4; possible D gene TRBD2, 7 bases. The J call may be faulty, since TRBJ2-5 better matches the DNA end. The CDR3 runs 14 residues. CDR3 protein: CASSPGLEGGTQYF. In DNA form, the CDR3 reads TGTGCCAGCAGTCCCGGACTAGAGGGGGGGACCCAGTACTTC.

This clonotype was counted only a few times. This chain links TRBV7-2 with TRBJ2-6, with D unclear. Germline CDR1 is SGHTA and CDR2 is FQGNSA. V was cut by 2 bases and J by 0 bases, with 17 bases left in between. The CDR3 has 19 amino acids. The CDR3 protein is CASSLRSGRTTSGANVLTF. The CDR3 DNA follows: TGTGCCAGCAGCTTAAGGAGTGGCAGAACTACCTCTGGGGCCAACGTCCTGACTTTC.

The rearrangement uses TRBV20-1 and TRBJ2-1, with D perhaps assigned TRBD1 or TRBD2 (6 bases each). CDR1 and CDR2 from the germline V gene are DFQATT and SNEGSKA (reference sequence). This CDR3 has 15 amino acids. The CDR3: CNAPEGGALYNEQFF. Written as DNA, the CDR3 is TGCAATGCCCCAGAGGGGGGAGCCCTCTACAATGAGCAGTTCTTC.

This clonotype was seen many times. An end of the junction differs from the germline gene, which may be a read error. The chain carries TRBV7-2 and TRBJ2-3, with TRBD1 identical over 8 bases. The V gene's germline CDR1 is SGHTA and CDR2 FQGNSA. The CDR3 spans 14 residues. CDR3 protein: CASSLGTGADTQYF. The DNA of the CDR3 is TGCGCCAGCAGCCTGGGGACAGGAGCAGATACGCAGTATTTT.

For this clonotype: This sequence may be a read error, since a much larger clone differs from it by one base. CDR3 sequence reads: CASSSGQDFYYGHTF. As DNA, the CDR3 is TGTGCCAGCAGCTCTGGACAGGACTTCTACTATGGCCACACCTTC. The J gene is TRBJ1-2, the V gene TRBV5-5, with 7 bases that match TRBD1. The length of the CDR3 is 15 residues. Germline V gene sequence: CDR1 SGHKS, CDR2 YYEKEE (reference sequence).

The chain carries TRBV4-1 and TRBJ2-1; a weak D match, TRBD1 (6 bases). V lost 4 bases to trimming and J lost 5 bases, with 12 bases between them. Germline V gene data show CDR1 as MGHRA and CDR2 as YSYEKL. The length of the CDR3 is 14 residues. Here the CDR3 reads CASSPYTGNNEQFF. Written as DNA, the CDR3 is TGCGCCAGCAGCCCATACACAGGGAACAATGAGCAGTTCTTC.